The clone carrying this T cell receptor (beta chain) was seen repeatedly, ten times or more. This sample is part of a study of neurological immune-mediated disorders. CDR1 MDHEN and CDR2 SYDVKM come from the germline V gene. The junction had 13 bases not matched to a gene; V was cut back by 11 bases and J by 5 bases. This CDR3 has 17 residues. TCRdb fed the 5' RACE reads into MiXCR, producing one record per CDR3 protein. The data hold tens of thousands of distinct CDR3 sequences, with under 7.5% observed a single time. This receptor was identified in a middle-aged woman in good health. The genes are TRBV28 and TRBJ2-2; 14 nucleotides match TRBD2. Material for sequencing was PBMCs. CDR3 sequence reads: CAGGLAGGSKGTGELFF. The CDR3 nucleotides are TGTGCCGGCGGACTAGCGGGAGGCTCGAAGGGAACCGGGGAGCTGTTTTTT.